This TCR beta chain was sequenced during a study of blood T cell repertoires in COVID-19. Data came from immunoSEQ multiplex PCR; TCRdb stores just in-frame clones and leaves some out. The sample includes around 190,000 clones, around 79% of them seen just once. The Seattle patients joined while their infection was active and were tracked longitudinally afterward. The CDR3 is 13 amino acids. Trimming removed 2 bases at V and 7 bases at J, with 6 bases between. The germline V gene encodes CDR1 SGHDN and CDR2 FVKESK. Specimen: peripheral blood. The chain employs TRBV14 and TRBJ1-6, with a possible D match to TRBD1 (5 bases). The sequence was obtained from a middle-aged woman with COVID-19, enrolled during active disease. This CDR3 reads CASSQSGNSPLHF. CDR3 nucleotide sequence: TGTGCCAGCAGCCAATCAGGGAATTCACCCCTCCACTTT.